These 18 T cell receptor beta chains originate from one sample sequenced in a study of blood T cell repertoires in COVID-19. TCRdb keeps only in-frame clones here, not all; method: immunoSEQ multiplex PCR. The data hold approximately 300,000 clones, with roughly 83% observed a single time. The source material was peripheral blood. Receptors originate from a woman aged 45-65 years with acute or convalescent COVID-19.

The rearrangement links TRBV10-2 to TRBJ2-7; 7 bases align to TRBD1. The V and J ends lost 4 bases and 1 base, in that order; junction bases with no gene match: 22. The CDR3 contains 20 residues. Germline values: CDR1 WSHSY, CDR2 SAAADI. The CDR3 DNA reads as TGCGCCAGCAGTGGGACCGGGACAGAGGAAGCTCCTACGAGATCCTACGAGCAGTACTTC. The encoded protein is CASSGTGTEEAPTRSYEQYF.

The genes are TRBV6-1 and TRBJ1-3; TRBD1 matches at 8 bases. The length of the CDR3 is 14 residues. V was pared by 3 bases and J by 8 bases, with 6 bases of the junction left unmatched. CDR1 MNHNS and CDR2 SASEGT come from the germline V gene. The CDR3 here is CASSDRGQGDTIYF. In DNA form, the CDR3 reads TGTGCCAGCAGTGACAGGGGGCAAGGGGACACCATATATTTT.

The chain links TRBV4-1 to TRBJ2-3; 8 bases map to TRBD2. J lost 4 bases, V lost 1 base, and 4 bases had no gene match. This CDR3 has 15 amino acids. Germline assignment: CDR1 MGHRA and CDR2 YSYEKL. The CDR3 sequence is CASSQGTSLPDTQYF. CDR3 in DNA: TGCGCCAGCAGCCAAGGGACTAGCCTCCCAGATACGCAGTATTTT.

The CDR3 region is CASSPGGLRSRDEKLFF. DNA of the CDR3: TGTGCCAGCTCACCAGGGGGCTTGAGGAGTAGAGATGAAAAACTGTTTTTT. This rearrangement joins TRBV18 to TRBJ1-4, with D possibly TRBD1 on 6 matching bases. The germline V gene encodes CDR1 KGHSH and CDR2 LQKENI. The CDR3 is 17 amino acids. Trimming shortened V by 2 bases and J by 6 bases, and 19 bases separated the two germline ends.

This clone is a singleton in its sample. J is TRBJ2-3 and V is TRBV5-1; 12 bases align to TRBD2. This CDR3 has 19 residues. Germline V gene sequence: CDR1 SGHRS, CDR2 YFSETQ. V gave up 0 bases and J gave up 2 bases; unmatched junction bases: 10. CDR3 region: CASSLVPPGLAGYTDTQYF. CDR3 nucleotide sequence: TGCGCCAGCAGCTTGGTACCTCCGGGACTAGCGGGTTACACAGATACGCAGTATTTT.

The chain has TRBV28 and TRBJ1-1, with TRBD1 identical over 7 bases. V gave up 6 bases and J gave up 0 bases; unmatched junction bases: 7. This CDR3 comprises 15 residues. Germline lookup yields CDR1 MDHEN and CDR2 SYDVKM. The CDR3: CASSVGGQLNTEAFF. DNA for the CDR3: TGTGCCAGCAGCGTAGGGGGACAGCTGAACACTGAAGCTTTCTTT. The variable domain in full, with the rest retrieved from reference TRBV28 and TRBJ1-1, is DVKVTQSSRYLVKRTGEKVFLECVQDMDHENMFWYRQDPGLGLRLIYFSYDVKMKEKGDIPEGYSVSREKKERFSLILESASTNQTSMYLCASSVGGQLNTEAFFGQGTRLTVV.

The CDR3 DNA reads as TGTGCCAGCAGTTTATTAGGCGGCGGTGTGAACACCGGGGAGCTGTTTTTT. Its translation is CASSLLGGGVNTGELFF. The chain carries TRBV27 and TRBJ2-2; D remains unclear. Germline loops: CDR1 MNHEY, CDR2 SMNVEV (reference sequence). This CDR3 comprises 17 residues. V dropped 1 base and J dropped 1 base, with 13 bases sitting between them.

This clone was seen just once. An end of the junction differs from the germline gene, which may be a read error. The chain combines TRBV28 with TRBJ2-5; D is ambiguous. This CDR3 spans 15 amino acids. Germline loops: CDR1 MDHEN, CDR2 SYDVKM. Here the CDR3 reads CASTLGSRVSETQYF. As DNA, the CDR3 is TGTGCCAGCACTTTAGGCTCCCGGGTTAGTGAGACCCAGTACTTC.

The chain couples TRBV10-3 to TRBJ1-1; TRBD1 agrees at 8 bases. V lost 2 bases to trimming and J lost 4 bases; unmatched junction nucleotides: 3. The germline CDR1 and CDR2 sequences are ENHRY and SYGVKD. This CDR3 is built from 14 residues. CDR3 protein: CAISETGGGTEAFF. The CDR3 coding sequence is TGTGCCATCAGTGAGACAGGGGGGGGCACTGAAGCTTTCTTT.

The rearrangement uses TRBV18 and TRBJ1-1; TRBD1 is a possible D gene (5 bases). Looked up from germline, CDR1 is KGHSH and CDR2 is LQKENI. The CDR3 extends over 15 amino acids. V was cut by 1 base and J by 2 bases, with 11 bases left in between. In DNA form, the CDR3 reads TGTGCCAGCTCACCACGGGGGGGGGATAACACTGAAGCTTTCTTT. It specifies CASSPRGGDNTEAFF. Variable domain in full (rest from reference TRBV18 and TRBJ1-1): NAGVMQNPRHLVRRRGQEARLRCSPMKGHSHVYWYRQLPEEGLKFMVYLQKENIIDESGMPKERFSAEFPKEGPSILRIQQVVRGDSAAYFCASSPRGGDNTEAFFGQGTRLTVV.

CDR3 DNA: TGTGCCAGCAGCTCCATTCTAGCGGGGGTCGGGTGGGAGCAGTACTTC. Encoded protein: CASSSILAGVGWEQYF. V usage is TRBV7-2 and J usage is TRBJ2-7, with 10 bases matching TRBD2. V shed 4 bases, J shed 7 bases, and the junction held 13 bases outside the gene matches. This CDR3 comprises 16 residues. Germline CDR1 SGHTA, CDR2 FQGNSA.

The V and J genes are TRBV4-1 and TRBJ2-1; 15 positions agree with TRBD2. CDR1 and CDR2 (germline): MGHRA, YSYEKL. Germline trimming cut 0 bases from V and 3 bases from J; bases unmatched to any gene: 12. The CDR3 is made up of 21 amino acids. CDR3 amino acids: CASSQDPGTSGRTVDYNEQFF. The DNA for the CDR3 is TGCGCCAGCAGCCAAGACCCTGGGACTAGCGGGAGGACCGTAGACTACAATGAGCAGTTCTTC.

The rearrangement uses TRBV7-3 and TRBJ2-7, with 7 bases that match TRBD1. The V gene's germline CDR1 is SGHTA and CDR2 FQGTGA. This CDR3 is built from 15 residues. The V and J ends lost 3 bases and 3 bases, in that order; junction bases with no gene match: 8. CDR3 nucleotide sequence: TGTGCCAGCAGCTTGAAACAGGGGTTCGGCTACGAGCAGTACTTC. Translating gives CASSLKQGFGYEQYF. The full variable domain, in which reference TRBV7-3 and TRBJ2-7 provide the parts outside the CDR3, is GAGVSQTPSNKVTEKGKYVELRCDPISGHTALYWYRQSLGQGPEFLIYFQGTGAADDSGLPNDRFFAVRPEGSVSTLKIQRTERGDSAVYLCASSLKQGFGYEQYFGPGTRLTVT.

CDR3 coding DNA: TGTGCCAGTGGGGTAACAGGGGGCGTCACTGAAGCTTTCTTT. Amino acids: CASGVTGGVTEAFF. V is TRBV19 and J is TRBJ1-1; 9 nucleotides agree with TRBD1. Germline V lookup: CDR1 LNHDA, CDR2 SQIVND (reference sequence). The CDR3 is 14 residues long. The V and J ends lost 8 bases and 4 bases, in that order; junction bases with no gene match: 8.

V usage is TRBV6-2 or TRBV6-3 and J usage is TRBJ1-2, with D possibly TRBD1 on 5 matching bases. In germline, CDR1 is MNHEY, CDR2 SVGEGT. Trimming left V 6 bases short and J 7 bases short, with 18 bases between. This CDR3 spans 14 amino acids. The CDR3 DNA follows: TGTGCCAGCAGCCCCGACAGTCAATCGTCTGGCTACACCTTC. Amino acids: CASSPDSQSSGYTF.

This clone was seen more than once but under ten times. This chain uses TRBV7-9 with TRBJ1-4, with D perhaps matching TRBD1 (5 bases). V was clipped by 3 bases and J by 4 bases, with 15 bases between them. Per the germline V gene, CDR1 is SEHNR and CDR2 is FQNEAQ (reference sequence). There are 16 residues in the CDR3. The CDR3: CASSFYKGLYNEKLFF. The CDR3 DNA is TGTGCCAGCAGCTTTTATAAGGGACTGTATAATGAAAAACTGTTTTTT. The full variable domain, completed using reference TRBV7-9 and TRBJ1-4, is DTGVSQNPRHKITKRGQNVTFRCDPISEHNRLYWYRQTLGQGPEFLTYFQNEAQLEKSRLLSDRFSAERPKGSFSTLEIQRTEQGDSAMYLCASSFYKGLYNEKLFFGSGTQLSVL.

This clone was observed a single time. V is TRBV2 and J is TRBJ1-1; D perhaps matches TRBD1 (6 bases). Germline values: CDR1 SNHLY, CDR2 FYNNEI. V was cut by 6 bases and J by 3 bases, with 17 bases left in between. The CDR3 sequence is 15 residues long. CDR3: CASSPLGGRDTEAFF. CDR3 coding DNA: TGTGCCAGCAGCCCTCTCGGGGGGCGCGACACTGAAGCTTTCTTT.

V and J are TRBV6-4 and TRBJ2-7; no reliable D call. Germline CDR1 reads MRHNA; CDR2 reads SNTAGT. V lost 3 bases and J 12 bases, leaving 12 bases between the germline ends. CDR3 length equals 11 residues. DNA for the CDR3: TGTGCCAGCAGTGAGAGGCACCCTGGGTACTTC. Protein sequence: CASSERHPGYF.